These T cell receptor beta chains were read from a single sample in a study of T cell repertoires in cytomegalovirus infection. TCRdb processed the reads anew with MiXCR; each CDR3 protein has one entry. The repertoire holds 250,000 to 300,000 distinct CDR3 sequences, around 20% seen once, with around 20% in the top ten. Their antigens remain unidentified. The specimen comprised cultured PBMCs, sampled from culture after CMV antigen stimulation. These receptor sequences come from a human donor in good health (CMV status not recorded). Some clones in this sample may be carry-over from other donors' samples. CDR3s include the opening cysteine and the closing phenylalanine or tryptophan. A D gene is named only where the DNA matches it firmly. Expanded clones are given a class, and other clones once, few, many or no size at all.

clone_size: .; d_call: .; cdr3_length: 13; j_call: TRBJ2-7; v_call: TRBV19; cdr3_aa: CASSARLGYEQYF; cdr3_nt: TGTGCCAGTAGTGCACGACTAGGTTACGAGCAGTACTTC
clone_size: .; d_call: .; cdr3_length: 14; j_call: TRBJ2-2; v_call: TRBV9; cdr3_aa: CASSPWDSTGELFF; cdr3_nt: TGTGCCAGCAGCCCCTGGGATAGCACCGGGGAGCTGTTTTTT
clone_size: many; d_call: TRBD1; cdr3_length: 16; j_call: TRBJ1-2; v_call: TRBV7-2; cdr3_aa: CASSLDLGQGGYGYTF; cdr3_nt: TGTGCCAGCAGCTTAGACCTGGGACAGGGAGGCTATGGCTACACCTTC
clone_size: .; d_call: TRBD1; cdr3_length: 16; j_call: TRBJ1-2; v_call: TRBV6-5; cdr3_aa: CASSYSPTIGQGGDTF; cdr3_nt: TGTGCCAGCAGTTACTCTCCTACCATCGGGCAGGGGGGGGATACCTTC
clone_size: .; d_call: TRBD1; cdr3_length: 13; j_call: TRBJ1-2; v_call: TRBV12-3/TRBV12-4; cdr3_aa: CASSLGGQGFSTF; cdr3_nt: TGTGCCAGCAGTTTAGGGGGACAGGGGTTCTCCACCTTC
clone_size: .; d_call: .; cdr3_length: 15; j_call: TRBJ1-3; v_call: TRBV9; cdr3_aa: CASSPGMQTRNTIYF; cdr3_nt: TGTGCCAGCAGCCCCGGAATGCAGACGAGAAACACCATATATTTT
clone_size: few; d_call: TRBD2; cdr3_length: 14; j_call: TRBJ2-3; v_call: TRBV19; cdr3_aa: CASSTSGSTDTQYF; cdr3_nt: TGTGCCAGTAGTACTAGCGGGAGCACAGATACGCAGTATTTT
clone_size: .; d_call: TRBD2; cdr3_length: 16; j_call: TRBJ2-1; v_call: TRBV30; cdr3_aa: CAWYNPTSGDYNEQFF; cdr3_nt: TGTGCCTGGTACAACCCGACTAGCGGTGACTACAATGAGCAGTTCTTC
clone_size: .; d_call: .; cdr3_length: 14; j_call: TRBJ1-6; v_call: TRBV4-1; cdr3_aa: CASSQELGSGPLHF; cdr3_nt: TGCGCCAGCAGCCAAGAATTGGGTTCTGGGCCCCTCCACTTT
clone_size: few; d_call: .; cdr3_length: 14; j_call: TRBJ1-2; v_call: TRBV27; cdr3_aa: CASSLKGSSYGYTF; cdr3_nt: TGTGCCAGCAGTTTAAAAGGGTCCAGCTATGGCTACACCTTC
clone_size: .; d_call: .; cdr3_length: 13; j_call: TRBJ2-7; v_call: TRBV23-1; cdr3_aa: CAVDGTLAYEQYF; cdr3_nt: TGCGCCGTCGACGGGACATTAGCCTACGAGCAGTACTTC
clone_size: .; d_call: .; cdr3_length: 14; j_call: TRBJ2-1; v_call: TRBV6-1; cdr3_aa: CASSEGTAGNEQFF; cdr3_nt: TGTGCCAGCAGTGAAGGGACTGCGGGCAATGAGCAGTTCTTC
clone_size: many; d_call: TRBD1; cdr3_length: 15; j_call: TRBJ1-4; v_call: TRBV7-6; cdr3_aa: CASSFAAGGDEKLFF; cdr3_nt: TGTGCCAGCAGCTTCGCGGCAGGGGGGGATGAAAAACTGTTTTTT
clone_size: .; d_call: .; cdr3_length: 13; j_call: TRBJ2-3; v_call: TRBV30; cdr3_aa: CALSRGVADTQYF; cdr3_nt: TGTGCCTTAAGTAGGGGTGTCGCAGATACGCAGTATTTT
clone_size: many; d_call: .; cdr3_length: 13; j_call: TRBJ1-1; v_call: TRBV10-2; cdr3_aa: CASRRDASLEAFF; cdr3_nt: TGCGCCAGCAGACGGGATGCTAGCCTTGAAGCTTTCTTT
clone_size: few; d_call: .; cdr3_length: 14; j_call: TRBJ2-3; v_call: TRBV25-1; cdr3_aa: CASGRALGADTQYF; cdr3_nt: TGTGCCAGCGGCCGGGCCCTGGGGGCAGATACGCAGTATTTT
clone_size: few; d_call: .; cdr3_length: 17; j_call: TRBJ2-3; v_call: TRBV7-2; cdr3_aa: CASRGGGGRVHTDTQYF; cdr3_nt: TGTGCCAGCAGGGGGGGAGGGGGTAGGGTTCACACAGATACGCAGTATTTT
clone_size: many; d_call: TRBD2; cdr3_length: 16; j_call: TRBJ2-1; v_call: TRBV20-1; cdr3_aa: CSAKTSGRYSYNEQFF; cdr3_nt: TGCAGTGCTAAGACTAGCGGGAGGTACTCCTACAATGAGCAGTTCTTC
clone_size: many; d_call: TRBD2; cdr3_length: 11; j_call: TRBJ2-1; v_call: TRBV7-2; cdr3_aa: CASSFGTSAFF; cdr3_nt: TGTGCCAGCAGCTTTGGGACTAGCGCGTTCTTC
clone_size: .; d_call: .; cdr3_length: 14; j_call: TRBJ1-3; v_call: TRBV5-6; cdr3_aa: CASSLTGPGNTIYF; cdr3_nt: TGTGCCAGCAGCTTGACGGGGCCTGGAAACACCATATATTTT
clone_size: .; d_call: .; cdr3_length: 13; j_call: TRBJ1-1; v_call: TRBV20-1; cdr3_aa: CSARDQRGTEAFF; cdr3_nt: TGCAGTGCTAGAGATCAGAGGGGCACTGAAGCTTTCTTT
clone_size: .; d_call: TRBD1; cdr3_length: 16; j_call: TRBJ1-6; v_call: TRBV27; cdr3_aa: CASTVTGDSYNSPLHF; cdr3_nt: TGTGCCAGCACCGTGACAGGGGACTCCTATAATTCACCCCTCCACTTT
clone_size: .; d_call: .; cdr3_length: 13; j_call: TRBJ1-1; v_call: TRBV12-3/TRBV12-4; cdr3_aa: CASTPDGNTEAFF; cdr3_nt: TGTGCCAGCACTCCTGACGGGAACACTGAAGCTTTCTTT
clone_size: many; d_call: TRBD1; cdr3_length: 16; j_call: TRBJ1-2; v_call: TRBV27; cdr3_aa: CASSFASRRGPYGYTF; cdr3_nt: TGTGCCAGCAGTTTTGCCTCACGCAGGGGGCCTTATGGCTACACCTTC
clone_size: .; d_call: .; cdr3_length: 14; j_call: TRBJ1-3; v_call: TRBV15; cdr3_aa: CATSPDSPGNTIYF; cdr3_nt: TGTGCCACCAGCCCAGACAGCCCTGGAAACACCATATATTTT
clone_size: few; d_call: TRBD2; cdr3_length: 16; j_call: TRBJ2-1; v_call: TRBV6-5; cdr3_aa: CASSSLGAGLYNEQFF; cdr3_nt: TGTGCCAGCAGCTCCCTCGGGGCGGGACTATACAATGAGCAGTTCTTC
clone_size: many; d_call: TRBD1; cdr3_length: 13; j_call: TRBJ1-1; v_call: TRBV7-2; cdr3_aa: CASSQRQGTEAFF; cdr3_nt: TGTGCCAGCAGCCAGAGACAGGGGACTGAAGCTTTCTTT
clone_size: few; d_call: TRBD2; cdr3_length: 18; j_call: TRBJ2-1; v_call: TRBV28; cdr3_aa: CASSLGTSGLASYNEQFF; cdr3_nt: TGTGCCAGCAGTTTGGGCACTAGCGGGCTCGCTTCCTACAATGAGCAGTTCTTC
clone_size: .; d_call: .; cdr3_length: 11; j_call: TRBJ1-1; v_call: TRBV7-9; cdr3_aa: CASGMGGEAFF; cdr3_nt: TGTGCCAGCGGCATGGGTGGTGAAGCTTTCTTT
clone_size: few; d_call: .; cdr3_length: 14; j_call: TRBJ1-6; v_call: TRBV7-9; cdr3_aa: CASSLEGEYSPLHF; cdr3_nt: TGTGCCAGCAGCTTAGAGGGGGAGTATTCACCCCTCCACTTT
clone_size: .; d_call: .; cdr3_length: 16; j_call: TRBJ1-1; v_call: TRBV20-1; cdr3_aa: CSARDFVGSGSTEAFF; cdr3_nt: TGCAGTGCTAGAGATTTTGTGGGATCAGGGAGCACTGAAGCTTTCTTT
clone_size: many; d_call: .; cdr3_length: 14; j_call: TRBJ2-5; v_call: TRBV12-3/TRBV12-4; cdr3_aa: CASSLGISGKTQYF; cdr3_nt: TGTGCCAGCAGCCTAGGAATTTCGGGGAAGACCCAGTACTTC
clone_size: .; d_call: .; cdr3_length: 15; j_call: TRBJ2-5; v_call: TRBV27; cdr3_aa: CASSSEGLGQETQYF; cdr3_nt: TGTGCCAGCAGTTCGGAGGGCCTGGGGCAAGAGACCCAGTACTTC
clone_size: few; d_call: TRBD2; cdr3_length: 17; j_call: TRBJ2-3; v_call: TRBV20-1; cdr3_aa: CSARDRASGSLADTQYF; cdr3_nt: TGCAGTGCTAGAGATCGGGCTAGCGGGAGCCTTGCAGATACGCAGTATTTT
clone_size: .; d_call: .; cdr3_length: 13; j_call: TRBJ2-5; v_call: TRBV7-2; cdr3_aa: CASSFSSVETQYF; cdr3_nt: TGTGCCAGCAGCTTCAGTAGTGTAGAGACCCAGTACTTC
clone_size: many; d_call: TRBD2; cdr3_length: 14; j_call: TRBJ2-7; v_call: TRBV7-3; cdr3_aa: CASSLESGGYEQYF; cdr3_nt: TGTGCCAGCAGCTTAGAGAGCGGGGGCTACGAGCAGTACTTC
clone_size: .; d_call: .; cdr3_length: 14; j_call: TRBJ1-3; v_call: TRBV5-6; cdr3_aa: CASSFTGLGNTIYF; cdr3_nt: TGTGCCAGCAGCTTCACAGGGCTCGGAAACACCATATATTTT
clone_size: .; d_call: .; cdr3_length: 15; j_call: TRBJ2-1; v_call: TRBV10-3; cdr3_aa: CAISDRGRSYNEQFF; cdr3_nt: TGTGCCATCAGTGACAGGGGCAGGTCCTACAATGAGCAGTTCTTC
clone_size: .; d_call: TRBD2; cdr3_length: 16; j_call: TRBJ2-1; v_call: TRBV9; cdr3_aa: CASSVVPAGTQNEQFF; cdr3_nt: TGTGCCAGCAGCGTAGTTCCAGCGGGAACACAAAATGAGCAGTTCTTC
clone_size: many; d_call: TRBD1; cdr3_length: 14; j_call: TRBJ1-2; v_call: TRBV28; cdr3_aa: CASSLSQGVNGYTF; cdr3_nt: TGTGCCAGCAGTTTATCCCAGGGGGTTAATGGCTACACCTTC
clone_size: few; d_call: TRBD1; cdr3_length: 14; j_call: TRBJ2-5; v_call: TRBV5-6; cdr3_aa: CASSTTGIQETQYF; cdr3_nt: TGTGCCAGCAGCACGACAGGGATCCAAGAGACCCAGTACTTC
clone_size: .; d_call: .; cdr3_length: 16; j_call: TRBJ2-5; v_call: TRBV14; cdr3_aa: CASSQEVRLSRETQYF; cdr3_nt: TGTGCCAGCAGCCAAGAGGTTCGGCTTAGTCGAGAGACCCAGTACTTC
clone_size: .; d_call: .; cdr3_length: 15; j_call: TRBJ1-2; v_call: TRBV7-2; cdr3_aa: CASSPRTEPNYGYTF; cdr3_nt: TGTGCCAGCAGCCCTCGGACAGAACCTAACTATGGCTACACCTTC
clone_size: .; d_call: TRBD1; cdr3_length: 13; j_call: TRBJ1-2; v_call: TRBV7-2; cdr3_aa: CASSSIQGRGYTF; cdr3_nt: TGTGCCAGCAGCTCAATACAGGGGAGAGGCTACACCTTC
clone_size: few; d_call: .; cdr3_length: 14; j_call: TRBJ1-1; v_call: TRBV27; cdr3_aa: CASSLFRDDTEAFF; cdr3_nt: TGTGCCAGCAGTTTGTTCCGGGACGACACTGAAGCTTTCTTT
clone_size: once; d_call: .; cdr3_length: 18; j_call: TRBJ2-3; v_call: TRBV7-9; cdr3_aa: CASSLGITKATGTDTQYF; cdr3_nt: TGTGCCAGCAGCTTAGGAATTACCAAGGCTACGGGCACAGATACGCAGTATTTT
clone_size: .; d_call: TRBD2; cdr3_length: 14; j_call: TRBJ2-5; v_call: TRBV2; cdr3_aa: CATRGLAGEETQYF; cdr3_nt: TGTGCCACCAGGGGGCTAGCGGGAGAAGAGACCCAGTACTTC
clone_size: few; d_call: TRBD2; cdr3_length: 15; j_call: TRBJ2-1; v_call: TRBV20-1; cdr3_aa: CSARIAGGPTNEQFF; cdr3_nt: TGCAGTGCTCGCATAGCGGGAGGGCCGACTAATGAGCAGTTCTTC